Shown below are 32 T cell receptor beta chains from a single sample sequenced in a study of T cell repertoires in cytomegalovirus infection. Their cognate antigens are unknown. TCRdb redid the calling of the reads with MiXCR, one entry per CDR3 protein. The sample includes around 58,000 distinct CDR3 sequences, 20% of them seen just once. Here the sequenced sample was CD8+ T cells from cultured PBMCs, taken from culture after CMV antigen stimulation. The receptors were sampled from a human donor in good health (CMV status not recorded). Some clones in this sample may be carry-over from other donors' samples.

The rearrangement links TRBV27 to TRBJ2-3; no definite D call. The V end lost 2 bases, the J end lost 1 base, and 10 bases lay between the germline ends. The CDR3 is 15 residues long. CDR1 and CDR2 (germline): MNHEY, SMNVEV (reference sequence). The chain's CDR3 is CASSLIQRRTDTQYF. The CDR3 nucleotides are TGTGCCAGCAGTTTAATTCAGAGACGCACAGATACGCAGTATTTT.

This chain uses TRBV20-1 with TRBJ2-2; a possible D gene is TRBD2 (5 bases). Germline loops: CDR1 DFQATT, CDR2 SNEGSKA (reference sequence). CDR3 size: 12 residues. Trimming left V 6 bases short and J 1 base short, with 6 bases between. The CDR3 is CSAGLNTGELFF. CDR3 nucleotide sequence: TGCAGTGCCGGACTGAACACCGGGGAGCTGTTTTTT.

This clonotype was found a few times. The chain links TRBV7-9 to TRBJ2-5; D is unclear. The CDR3 totals 15 residues. Germline V gene lookup returns CDR1 SEHNR and CDR2 FQNEAQ (reference sequence). V shed 1 base and J shed 2 bases, with 11 bases lying between them. DNA of the CDR3: TGTGCCAGCAGCTTAGTGGGCAGGCCTCAAGAGACCCAGTACTTC. It yields the protein CASSLVGRPQETQYF.

This clonotype showed up just a few times. The CDR3 DNA reads TGTGCCAGCAGGAACAGGACAGCGGGTGTATGGGCTGAAGCTTTCTTT. It encodes CASRNRTAGVWAEAFF. The chain recombines TRBV7-2 with TRBJ1-1; possible D gene TRBD1, 6 bases. Trimming pared 6 bases from V and 6 bases from J, leaving 23 bases between. Germline CDR1 is SGHTA and CDR2 is FQGNSA. There are 16 residues in the CDR3.

This clonotype was seen more than once but under ten times. The V call is TRBV7-8, the J call TRBJ2-5; D might be TRBD1 or TRBD2, each matching 5 bases. This CDR3 region has 18 residues. Germline V CDR1 and CDR2: SGHVS, FQNEAQ. Trimming cost V 1 base and J 4 bases, with 22 bases left between them. CDR3 bases: TGTGCCAGCAGCTTAGGACCTTCGGCAGGGAGAATTCTAGAGACCCAGTACTTC. It specifies CASSLGPSAGRILETQYF.

V is TRBV2 and J is TRBJ2-7, with D perhaps TRBD1 (5 bases). Per the germline V gene, CDR1 is SNHLY and CDR2 is FYNNEI. The CDR3 sequence is 17 residues long. V lost 5 bases, J lost 0 bases, and 20 bases lay in between. CDR3: CASSISTDKNLSYEQYF. CDR3 bases: TGTGCCAGCAGTATTTCGACAGATAAAAACCTCTCCTACGAGCAGTACTTC.

The chain combines TRBV19 with TRBJ1-5; no clear D. This CDR3 has 15 residues. V lost 3 bases, J lost 0 bases, and 9 bases lay in between. In germline, CDR1 is LNHDA, CDR2 SQIVND (reference sequence). CDR3 in amino acids: CASSMSGPSNQPQHF. For the CDR3, the DNA is TGTGCCAGTAGTATGTCAGGACCTAGCAATCAGCCCCAGCATTTT.

This clonotype was picked up a small number of times. V gene TRBV7-8 combines with J gene TRBJ2-5; 10 bases align to TRBD2. V lost 4 bases and J lost 5; bases outside the gene matches: 7. This CDR3 has 15 residues. The germline CDR1 and CDR2 sequences are SGHVS and FQNEAQ. CDR3 in DNA: TGTGCCAGCAGCTCCCAACTAGCGGGAAGGGAGACCCAGTACTTC. Its protein product is CASSSQLAGRETQYF.

The chain combines TRBV7-9 with TRBJ2-7; perhaps D is TRBD1 or TRBD2 (5 bases each). The CDR3 has 13 residues. V was cut by 4 bases and J by 7 bases, with 14 bases left in between. The germline CDR1 and CDR2 sequences are SEHNR and FQNEAQ (reference sequence). The CDR3 is CASSSPGPREQYF. The CDR3 DNA is TGTGCCAGCAGCTCACCGGGGCCTCGGGAGCAGTACTTC.

This rearrangement joins TRBV6-2 or TRBV6-3 to TRBJ1-5; D call uncertain. The ends were cut back, 6 bases at V and 3 bases at J, with 15 bases in the middle. Germline CDR1 and CDR2: MNHEY and SVGEGT. The length of the CDR3 is 15 residues. The CDR3 DNA reads as TGTGCCAGCAGGCAGACTCTTAAGACCAATCAGCCCCAGCATTTT. Translating it yields CASRQTLKTNQPQHF.

This clonotype was recorded a few times. The chain is built from TRBV7-9 and TRBJ2-5; D possibly corresponds to TRBD1 (8 bases). CDR3 size: 16 residues. Trimming stripped 3 bases from V and 5 bases from J, with 19 bases between. The germline CDR1 and CDR2 sequences are SEHNR and FQNEAQ (reference sequence). The CDR3: CASSFSRTGRVETQYF. The CDR3 nucleotides are TGTGCCAGCAGCTTCTCGAGGACAGGGAGGGTGGAGACCCAGTACTTC. Full variable domain (missing parts from reference TRBV7-9 and TRBJ2-5): DTGVSQNPRHKITKRGQNVTFRCDPISEHNRLYWYRQTLGQGPEFLTYFQNEAQLEKSRLLSDRFSAERPKGSFSTLEIQRTEQGDSAMYLCASSFSRTGRVETQYFGPGTRLLVL.

This clonotype has a handful of counts. This chain joins TRBV7-2 and TRBJ1-5; unclear D gene. With 0 bases removed from V and 3 bases from J, the gap between germline ends came to 15 bases. This CDR3 is 17 amino acids long. CDR1 SGHTA and CDR2 FQGNSA come from the germline V gene. The CDR3 nucleotides are TGTGCCAGCAGCTTAGCGGGCGGGCTGCAGGCCAATCAGCCCCAGCATTTT. Translated: CASSLAGGLQANQPQHF. The variable domain in full, completed from reference TRBV7-2 and TRBJ1-5, reads GAGVSQSPSNKVTEKGKDVELRCDPISGHTALYWYRQSLGQGLEFLIYFQGNSAPDKSGLPSDRFSAERTGGSVSTLTIQRTQQEDSAVYLCASSLAGGLQANQPQHFGDGTRLSIL.

V and J are TRBV7-9 and TRBJ1-2; 12 positions agree with TRBD1. Germline loops: CDR1 SEHNR, CDR2 FQNEAQ (reference sequence). This CDR3 has 16 amino acids. The V and J ends lost 6 bases and 3 bases, in that order; junction bases with no gene match: 8. The CDR3 DNA sequence: TGTGCCAGCAGTTTTCTACGGGACAGGGGGCACTATGGCTACACCTTC. This sequence encodes CASSFLRDRGHYGYTF.

The rearrangement links TRBV6-5 to TRBJ1-2, with D hard to call. The CDR3 totals 13 residues. Germline V gives CDR1 MNHEY, CDR2 SVGAGI. Trimming shortened V by 4 bases and J by 4 bases, and 10 bases separated the two germline ends. CDR3 nucleotides: TGTGCCAGCAGTTTAGACGGCAGCTATGGCTACACCTTC. Encoded protein: CASSLDGSYGYTF.

This sequence joins TRBV14 and TRBJ1-2; D is undetermined. There are 16 residues in the CDR3. V lost 4 bases and J lost 2, with 17 bases in between. Germline V gene sequence: CDR1 SGHDN, CDR2 FVKESK. The CDR3 bases are TGTGCCAGCAGCCCAGGAGGTGGCAGAATGAACTATGGCTACACCTTC. Translated: CASSPGGGRMNYGYTF. The variable domain in full, completed from reference TRBV14 and TRBJ1-2, reads EAGVTQFPSHSVIEKGQTVTLRCDPISGHDNLYWYRRVMGKEIKFLLHFVKESKQDESGMPNNRFLAERTGGTYSTLKVQPAELEDSGVYFCASSPGGGRMNYGYTFGSGTRLTVV.

The chain has TRBV7-6 and TRBJ2-1, with D unclear. The CDR3 totals 17 residues. Germline V gives CDR1 SGHVS, CDR2 FNYEAQ. V lost 0 bases and J 7 bases, leaving 19 bases between the germline ends. The CDR3 sequence: CASSLAFDPTFVNEQFF. CDR3 coding DNA: TGTGCCAGCAGCTTAGCATTTGACCCCACCTTTGTAAATGAGCAGTTCTTC.

The sample holds a few counts of this clonotype. The J gene is TRBJ1-5, the V gene TRBV6-2 or TRBV6-3; D is ambiguous. CDR1 and CDR2 (germline): MNHEY, SVGEGT. CDR3 length: 16 residues. Trimming took off 1 base at V and 3 bases at J, with 13 bases between the two ends. DNA for the CDR3: TGTGCCAGCAGTTACTTAAGTCCAGGCCCCAATCAGCCCCAGCATTTT. Translated, it gives CASSYLSPGPNQPQHF.

This clonotype was detected a few times. This chain connects TRBV7-6 to TRBJ2-3; 10 nucleotides line up with TRBD2. The CDR3 covers 13 residues. V trimming: 6 bases; J trimming: 14 bases; junction bases outside the gene matches: 11. Per germline, CDR1 SGHVS and CDR2 FNYEAQ. The CDR3 region is CASSYRLLAGLYF. The CDR3 nucleotides are TGTGCCAGCAGTTATAGACTACTAGCGGGGTTGTATTTT.

This clonotype was detected only a few times. This chain joins TRBV12-3 or TRBV12-4 and TRBJ1-1; D gene uncertain. V lost 2 bases to trimming and J lost 7 bases, with 11 bases between them. The CDR3 is 13 residues long. The CDR3 DNA reads as TGTGCCAGCAGTTTAAGATCAGACATTGAAGCTTTCTTT. It encodes CASSLRSDIEAFF.

This clonotype came up a few times. The chain joins TRBV3-1 to TRBJ2-6, with D perhaps TRBD2 (6 bases). V dropped 0 bases and J dropped 9 bases, with 9 bases sitting between them. CDR1 LGHDT and CDR2 YNNKEL come from the germline V gene (reference sequence). The CDR3 contains 14 residues. For the CDR3, the DNA is TGTGCCAGCAGCCAAGATTGGACTAACAACGTCCTGACTTTC. It yields the protein CASSQDWTNNVLTF. The entire variable domain, with the rest obtained from reference TRBV3-1 and TRBJ2-6, is as follows: DTAVSQTPKYLVTQMGNDKSIKCEQNLGHDTMYWYKQDSKKFLKIMFSYNNKELIINETVPNRFSPKSPDKAHLNLHINSLELGDSAVYFCASSQDWTNNVLTFGAGSRLTVL.

The chain carries TRBV25-1 and TRBJ1-1; a weak D match, TRBD1 (5 bases). The CDR3 is 15 amino acids. With 3 bases removed from V and 4 bases from J, the gap between germline ends came to 15 bases. The germline V gene has CDR1 MGHDK and CDR2 SYGVNS. CDR3 sequence reads: CASSDIRGTLTEAFF. The CDR3 nucleotides are TGTGCCAGCAGTGATATTAGGGGAACCCTCACTGAAGCTTTCTTT.

V usage is TRBV19 and J usage is TRBJ2-1, with 7 bases lining up with TRBD1. CDR3 length equals 14 residues. V shed 1 base, J shed 5 bases, and the junction held 2 bases outside the gene matches. Germline-derived CDR1 and CDR2 are LNHDA and SQIVND (reference sequence). The chain's CDR3 is CASSIVGQNNEQFF. Written as DNA, the CDR3 is TGTGCCAGTAGTATAGTGGGACAGAACAATGAGCAGTTCTTC.

The sample holds a few counts of this clonotype. The chain uses TRBV3-1 and TRBJ2-2; D uncertain. This CDR3 is 16 amino acids long. Trimming took 1 base from V and 0 from J, leaving 9 bases between them. From germline, CDR1 is LGHDT and CDR2 YNNKEL (reference sequence). The CDR3 protein is CASSQVELSNTGELFF. The CDR3 DNA sequence: TGTGCCAGCAGCCAAGTAGAACTGTCGAACACCGGGGAGCTGTTTTTT.

This clonotype showed up just a few times. The chain has TRBV24-1 and TRBJ2-3; D is unclear. V lost 6 bases, J lost 4 bases, and 13 bases lay in between. In germline, CDR1 is KGHDR, CDR2 SFDVKD. The CDR3 is made up of 14 amino acids. CDR3 residues: CATSSGRLSDTQYF. DNA of the CDR3: TGTGCCACCAGTTCTGGACGGCTCTCAGATACGCAGTATTTT.

This clonotype was observed a handful of times. This chain uses TRBV7-9 with TRBJ2-4, with 7 bases lining up with TRBD1. The CDR3 contains 16 residues. Unmatched junction bases numbered 8, after V lost 5 bases and J lost 1 base. Germline V lookup: CDR1 SEHNR, CDR2 FQNEAQ (reference sequence). Here the CDR3 reads CASSLTGAVAKNIQYF. CDR3 coding DNA: TGTGCCAGCAGCCTTACAGGGGCAGTGGCCAAAAACATTCAGTACTTC.

This clonotype was counted only a few times. The V and J genes are TRBV4-2 and TRBJ2-7, with 7 bases that match TRBD2. The CDR3 is 14 residues long. Looked up from germline, CDR1 is LGHNA and CDR2 is YNFKEQ. V lost 3 bases and J lost 7; bases outside the gene matches: 9. The CDR3 here is CASSHAGDFREQYF. The CDR3 bases are TGTGCCAGCAGCCATGCGGGGGACTTTAGGGAGCAGTACTTC.

The chain combines TRBV11-2 with TRBJ2-1; D perhaps matches TRBD1 (6 bases). The CDR3 totals 16 residues. With 6 bases removed from V and 1 base from J, the gap between germline ends came to 16 bases. CDR1 is SGHAT, CDR2 FQNNGV, per germline. CDR3: CASRPTGQSSYNEQFF. CDR3 DNA: TGTGCCAGCAGACCCACAGGGCAGAGTTCCTACAATGAGCAGTTCTTC.

This clonotype was seen more than once but under ten times. This rearrangement joins TRBV12-3 or TRBV12-4 to TRBJ2-3; 8 bases fit TRBD2. CDR3 length: 14 residues. V gave up 5 bases and J gave up 4 bases; unmatched junction bases: 5. The CDR3: CASSQTSVADTQYF. DNA for the CDR3: TGTGCCAGCAGTCAGACTAGCGTCGCAGATACGCAGTATTTT.

This chain links TRBV7-8 with TRBJ1-1; 8 bases line up with TRBD1. There are 15 residues in the CDR3. The junction had 7 bases not matched to a gene; V was cut back by 5 bases and J by 2 bases. The germline CDR1 and CDR2 sequences are SGHVS and FQNEAQ. The CDR3 DNA follows: TGTGCCAGCAGCGCCTTCCAGGGGGCAAACACTGAAGCTTTCTTT. Its protein is CASSAFQGANTEAFF.

The chain carries TRBV27 and TRBJ2-2, with D unclear. CDR1 MNHEY and CDR2 SMNVEV come from the germline V gene (reference sequence). V lost 6 bases and J 7 bases, leaving 9 bases between the germline ends. This CDR3 is built from 12 residues. CDR3 nucleotide sequence: TGTGCCAGCAGCAGAATTGGCGGGGAGCTGTTTTTT. Translating it yields CASSRIGGELFF.

In this sample, this clonotype turned up a few times. CDR3 sequence (DNA): TGTGCCAGCAGCTCCCGACAGGGGACGGCCTACAATGAGCAGTTCTTC. Translated: CASSSRQGTAYNEQFF. The rearrangement links TRBV7-2 to TRBJ2-1; 8 nucleotides align to TRBD1. V shed 4 bases and J 2 bases; nucleotides not matched to a gene: 7. From germline, CDR1 is SGHTA and CDR2 FQGNSA. The CDR3 runs 16 residues. The complete variable domain, with remaining parts taken from reference TRBV7-2 and TRBJ2-1, reads GAGVSQSPSNKVTEKGKDVELRCDPISGHTALYWYRQSLGQGLEFLIYFQGNSAPDKSGLPSDRFSAERTGGSVSTLTIQRTQQEDSAVYLCASSSRQGTAYNEQFFGPGTRLTVL.

There are a few counts of this clonotype. V usage is TRBV4-1 and J usage is TRBJ1-4, with TRBD1 identical over 10 bases. The CDR3 contains 15 residues. CDR1 is MGHRA and CDR2 is YSYEKL in the germline V gene. Trimming took 1 base from V and 8 from J; bases not matched to a gene: 4. The CDR3 coding sequence is TGCGCCAGCAGCCAAGGACAGGGGGCGCGGGAAAAACTGTTTTTT. Protein product: CASSQGQGAREKLFF.